The 19 T cell receptor beta chains presented below share a single source sample, sequenced in a study of cytomegalovirus exposure and HLA in healthy donors. This table comes from immunoSEQ multiplex PCR, and its TCRdb copy is limited to in-frame clones, with some not included. The sample lists approximately 150,000 clones, approximately 90% occurring once. The sample comprised PBMCs. The receptors come from a man aged 18 to 35 in good health and CMV-seronegative.

The V call is TRBV9, the J call TRBJ2-1; 12 positions match TRBD1. Germline CDR1 is SGDLS and CDR2 is YYNGEE. The trim removed 2 bases at V and 9 bases at J, leaving 6 bases unmatched. The CDR3 spans 15 residues. The CDR3 DNA sequence: TGTGCCAGCAGCGTGGTCGGGACAGGGGGCGTTGAGCAGTTCTTC. This encodes CASSVVGTGGVEQFF. The full variable domain, in which reference TRBV9 and TRBJ2-1 provide the parts outside the CDR3, is DSGVTQTPKHLITATGQRVTLRCSPRSGDLSVYWYQQSLDQGLQFLIQYYNGEERAKGNILERFSAQQFPDLHSELNLSSLELGDSALYFCASSVVGTGGVEQFFGPGTRLTVL.

V usage is TRBV30 and J usage is TRBJ2-1, with a weak D call TRBD2 (5 bases). CDR1 is GTSNPN and CDR2 is SVGIG in the germline V gene (reference sequence). The CDR3 is 12 residues long. V gave up 4 bases and J gave up 5 bases, with 9 bases separating them. The CDR3 DNA follows: TGTGCCTGGATTTTGAGGGACAATGAGCAGTTCTTC. Amino acids: CAWILRDNEQFF.

The chain combines TRBV19 with TRBJ1-5, with 10 bases that match TRBD1. The germline V gene has CDR1 LNHDA and CDR2 SQIVND (reference sequence). The CDR3 extends over 18 amino acids. V was clipped by 5 bases and J by 2 bases; unmatched bases: 12. CDR3 in amino acids: CASSPTGQGFIGNQPQHF. Written as DNA, the CDR3 is TGTGCCAGTAGTCCAACGGGACAGGGGTTTATAGGCAATCAGCCCCAGCATTTT. Full variable domain (rest looked up from reference TRBV19 and TRBJ1-5): DGGITQSPKYLFRKEGQNVTLSCEQNLNHDAMYWYRQDPGQGLRLIYYSQIVNDFQKGDIAEGYSVSREKKESFPLTVTSAQKNPTAFYLCASSPTGQGFIGNQPQHFGDGTRLSIL.

This chain joins TRBV7-2 and TRBJ1-4, with TRBD1 as a possible D gene (6 bases). V lost 1 base and J 5 bases, leaving 11 bases between the germline ends. CDR3 length: 15 residues. Germline V CDR1 and CDR2: SGHTA, FQGNSA. The CDR3: CASSLEGVGNEKLFF. DNA of the CDR3: TGTGCCAGCAGCTTAGAGGGGGTCGGGAATGAAAAACTGTTTTTT.

This clone was found once. CDR3 nucleotide sequence: TGTGCCAGCACCCTAGACAGGCTAAGCAATCAGCCCCAGCATTTT. Translation gives CASTLDRLSNQPQHF. This chain links TRBV6-5 with TRBJ1-5; D is perhaps TRBD1 (6 bases). CDR3 length equals 15 residues. V was trimmed by 7 bases and J by 1 base, leaving 14 bases between them. Germline CDR1 MNHEY, CDR2 SVGAGI.

The chain recombines TRBV19 with TRBJ1-2; 7 bases map to TRBD1. V shed 5 bases, J shed 7 bases, and the junction held 10 bases outside the gene matches. Germline CDR1 is LNHDA and CDR2 is SQIVND (reference sequence). The CDR3 extends over 14 amino acids. The CDR3 reads CASSPGTAQGGYTF. The CDR3 bases are TGTGCCAGTAGTCCCGGGACAGCACAAGGTGGCTACACCTTC.

The chain carries TRBV11-2 and TRBJ1-3; D is ambiguous. The V gene lost 0 bases and the J gene lost 0 bases, with 9 bases spanning the gap. Germline loops: CDR1 SGHAT, CDR2 FQNNGV. The CDR3 runs to 16 residues. DNA of the CDR3: TGTGCCAGCAGCTTAGATCACACCACCTCTGGAAACACCATATATTTT. Protein product: CASSLDHTTSGNTIYF.

The V gene is TRBV30, the J gene TRBJ1-5; 7 bases match TRBD1. Per germline, CDR1 GTSNPN and CDR2 SVGIG (reference sequence). CDR3 length equals 15 residues. V lost 4 bases to trimming and J lost 2 bases; unmatched junction nucleotides: 8. CDR3 sequence (DNA): TGTGCCTGGAAGCTACAGGGGAATGGCAATCAGCCCCAGCATTTT. It codes for CAWKLQGNGNQPQHF.

The chain combines TRBV7-9 with TRBJ2-7; the match to TRBD1 covers 8 bases. There are 15 residues in the CDR3. Germline CDR1 and CDR2: SEHNR and FQNEAQ (reference sequence). J was trimmed by 3 bases and V by 1 base; bases with no gene match: 5. As DNA, the CDR3 is TGTGCCAGCAGCTTAGGGCGACAGGGGCTCTACGAGCAGTACTTC. Translated: CASSLGRQGLYEQYF.

V and J are TRBV10-3 and TRBJ2-1, with a tentative D call TRBD2 (5 bases). Germline assignment: CDR1 ENHRY and CDR2 SYGVKD. V dropped 1 base and J dropped 6 bases, with 7 bases sitting between them. The CDR3 totals 13 residues. CDR3 residues: CAISEFTSNEQFF. CDR3 DNA sequence: TGTGCCATCAGTGAGTTTACTAGCAATGAGCAGTTCTTC.

This chain joins TRBV2 and TRBJ1-1; no clear D gene. V was clipped by 4 bases and J by 1 base, with 7 bases between them. In germline, CDR1 is SNHLY, CDR2 FYNNEI. The CDR3 runs to 13 residues. CDR3 protein: CASSGGENTEAFF. The CDR3 nucleotides are TGTGCCAGCAGTGGAGGCGAGAACACTGAAGCTTTCTTT.

The rearrangement joins TRBV7-9 to TRBJ1-2; TRBD1 might be the D (6 bases). V was trimmed by 1 base and J by 4 bases, leaving 10 bases between them. Germline V gene data show CDR1 as SEHNR and CDR2 as FQNEAQ (reference sequence). The CDR3 consists of 14 residues. CDR3 sequence (DNA): TGTGCCAGCAGCTTAGGGACAGATCGCTATGGCTACACCTTC. Amino acids: CASSLGTDRYGYTF.

This clone was picked up one time. The chain combines TRBV2 with TRBJ2-3; 8 bases fit TRBD1. CDR1 is SNHLY and CDR2 is FYNNEI in the germline V gene. The CDR3 spans 15 residues. Losses at the gene ends were 2 bases for V and 2 bases for J; bases not matched to a gene: 3. The CDR3 spells CASSEQGAPTDTQYF. In DNA form, the CDR3 reads TGTGCCAGCAGTGAACAGGGGGCACCCACAGATACGCAGTATTTT.

The chain joins TRBV7-9 to TRBJ1-1; no clear D gene. Trimming removed 1 base at V and 0 bases at J, with 6 bases between. This CDR3 contains 14 residues. Germline-derived CDR1 and CDR2 are SEHNR and FQNEAQ (reference sequence). In nucleotides, the CDR3 is TGTGCCAGCAGCTTAGGAGTTATGAACACTGAAGCTTTCTTT. Its protein is CASSLGVMNTEAFF.

The chain uses TRBV9 and TRBJ2-5; D is ambiguous. The CDR3 totals 12 residues. V lost 2 bases and J lost 5, with 7 bases in between. Germline V gene lookup returns CDR1 SGDLS and CDR2 YYNGEE. The CDR3 DNA is TGTGCCAGCAGCGTTACCGGGGAGACCCAGTACTTC. This gives the protein CASSVTGETQYF.

Only one count was recorded for this clone. The chain uses TRBV5-1 and TRBJ1-1; no clear D. The ends were cut back, 4 bases at V and 0 bases at J, with 10 bases in the middle. From germline, CDR1 is SGHRS and CDR2 YFSETQ. CDR3 size: 14 residues. The CDR3 DNA sequence: TGCGCCAGCAGCGAAGGGAGCTTGAACACTGAAGCTTTCTTT. Amino acid sequence: CASSEGSLNTEAFF.

The chain recombines TRBV30 with TRBJ1-5, with D perhaps matching TRBD1 (6 bases). Deletions cut 1 base from V and 0 bases from J, with 19 bases between. Germline CDR1 is GTSNPN and CDR2 is SVGIG (reference sequence). This CDR3 contains 18 residues. The CDR3 bases are TGTGCCTGGAGTGGGGTCTCTGGGGGCCTTTATAGCAATCAGCCCCAGCATTTT. This gives the protein CAWSGVSGGLYSNQPQHF.

The chain employs TRBV20-1 and TRBJ1-1; a weak D match, TRBD1 (5 bases). With 0 bases removed from V and 6 bases from J, the gap between germline ends came to 5 bases. The CDR3 runs to 11 residues. CDR1 DFQATT and CDR2 SNEGSKA come from the germline V gene (reference sequence). The DNA for the CDR3 is TGCAGTGCTAGAGAAGGGGCTGAAGCTTTCTTT. Its protein product is CSAREGAEAFF.

The chain employs TRBV4-1 and TRBJ1-1; D uncertain. V lost 0 bases to trimming and J lost 5 bases, with 13 bases between them. Germline assignment: CDR1 MGHRA and CDR2 YSYEKL. There are 15 residues in the CDR3. The DNA of the CDR3 is TGCGCCAGCAGCCAAGATCACGGCGGGGTAACTGAAGCTTTCTTT. Protein: CASSQDHGGVTEAFF.